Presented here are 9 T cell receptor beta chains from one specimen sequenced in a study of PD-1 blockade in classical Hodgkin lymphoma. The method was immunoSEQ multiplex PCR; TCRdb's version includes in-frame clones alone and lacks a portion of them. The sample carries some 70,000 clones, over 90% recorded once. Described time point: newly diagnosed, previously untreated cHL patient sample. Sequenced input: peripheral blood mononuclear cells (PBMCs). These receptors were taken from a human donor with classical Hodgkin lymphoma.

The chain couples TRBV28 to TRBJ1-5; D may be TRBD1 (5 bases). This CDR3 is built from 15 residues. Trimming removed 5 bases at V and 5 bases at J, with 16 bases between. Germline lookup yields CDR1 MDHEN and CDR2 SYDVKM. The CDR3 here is CASSPGSPSYQPQHF. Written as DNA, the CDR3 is TGTGCCAGCAGTCCAGGGTCACCTTCATATCAGCCCCAGCATTTT.

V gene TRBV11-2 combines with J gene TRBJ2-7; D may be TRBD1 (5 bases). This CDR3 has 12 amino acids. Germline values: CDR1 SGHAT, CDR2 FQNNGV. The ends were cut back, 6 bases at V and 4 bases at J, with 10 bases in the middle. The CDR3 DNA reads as TGTGCCAGCAGGCAAGGGGTGTACGAGCAGTACTTC. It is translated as CASRQGVYEQYF.

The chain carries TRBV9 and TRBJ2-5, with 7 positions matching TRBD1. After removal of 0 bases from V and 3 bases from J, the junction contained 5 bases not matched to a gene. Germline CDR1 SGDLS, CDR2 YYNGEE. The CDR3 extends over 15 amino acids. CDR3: CASSVVGDSEETQYF. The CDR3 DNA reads TGTGCCAGCAGCGTAGTTGGGGACAGTGAAGAGACCCAGTACTTC.

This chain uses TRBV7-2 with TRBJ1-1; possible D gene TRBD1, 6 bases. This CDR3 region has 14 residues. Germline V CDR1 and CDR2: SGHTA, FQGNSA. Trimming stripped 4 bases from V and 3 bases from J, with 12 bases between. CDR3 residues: CASSSRQAYTEAFF. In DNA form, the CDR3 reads TGTGCCAGCAGCTCCCGACAGGCATACACTGAAGCTTTCTTT.

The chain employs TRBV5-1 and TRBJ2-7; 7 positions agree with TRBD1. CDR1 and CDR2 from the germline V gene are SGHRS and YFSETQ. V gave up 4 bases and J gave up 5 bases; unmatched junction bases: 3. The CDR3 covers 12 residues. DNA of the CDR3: TGCGCCAGCAGCCCAGGGACAGACGAGCAGTACTTC. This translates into CASSPGTDEQYF.

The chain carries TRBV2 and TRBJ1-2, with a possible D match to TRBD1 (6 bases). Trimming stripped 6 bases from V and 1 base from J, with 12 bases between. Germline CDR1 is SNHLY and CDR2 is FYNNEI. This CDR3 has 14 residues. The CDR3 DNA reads TGTGCCAGCAGAGAAACAGGGCTTAACTATGGCTACACCTTC. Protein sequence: CASRETGLNYGYTF.

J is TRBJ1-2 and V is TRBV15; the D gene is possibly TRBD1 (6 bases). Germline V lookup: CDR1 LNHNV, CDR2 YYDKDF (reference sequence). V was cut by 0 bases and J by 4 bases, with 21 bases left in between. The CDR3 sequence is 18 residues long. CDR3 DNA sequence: TGTGCCACCAGCAGAGATGTGAACAGGGCATTTATTGGCTATGGCTACACCTTC. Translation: CATSRDVNRAFIGYGYTF.

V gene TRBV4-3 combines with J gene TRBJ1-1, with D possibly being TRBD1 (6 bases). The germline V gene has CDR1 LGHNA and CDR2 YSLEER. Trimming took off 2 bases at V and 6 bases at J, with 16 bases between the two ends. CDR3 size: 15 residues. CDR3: CASSQYLPGASEAFF. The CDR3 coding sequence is TGCGCCAGCAGCCAATATCTACCGGGGGCGTCTGAAGCTTTCTTT.

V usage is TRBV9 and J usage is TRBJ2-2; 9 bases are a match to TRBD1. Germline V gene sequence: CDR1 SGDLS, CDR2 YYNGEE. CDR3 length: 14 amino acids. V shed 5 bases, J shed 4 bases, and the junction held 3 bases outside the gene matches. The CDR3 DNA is TGTGCCAGCAGAGGGGACAGGGTCACCGGGGAGCTGTTTTTT. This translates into CASRGDRVTGELFF. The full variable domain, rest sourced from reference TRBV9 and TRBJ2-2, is DSGVTQTPKHLITATGQRVTLRCSPRSGDLSVYWYQQSLDQGLQFLIQYYNGEERAKGNILERFSAQQFPDLHSELNLSSLELGDSALYFCASRGDRVTGELFFGEGSRLTVL.